This T cell receptor beta chain came from a study of CD4 T cells in relation to SARS-CoV-2 and coronaviruses. The CDR3 contains 13 residues. The ends were cut back, 3 bases at V and 0 bases at J, with 3 bases in the middle. Per the germline V gene, CDR1 is MNHNS and CDR2 is SASEGT. Naive and memory CD4+ T cell DNA was deep-sequenced without culture. Repertoires were generated with immunoSEQ multiplex PCR, while TCRdb's copy carries only in-frame clones and drops some. The table lists around 37,000 clones, 80% to 90% of them singletons. This clone came up once. What it recognizes is unknown. Study-wide findings and caveats: In approximately 71% of donors, memory CD4+ clonotypes crossrecognized SARS-CoV-2 and at least one common cold coronavirus spike. This crossreactivity analysis covered spike protein alone, no other viral proteins.

Material: memory CD4+ T cells from PBMCs. The chain carries TRBV6-1 and TRBJ1-5; the D is unclear. The clonotype was recovered from an adult with COVID-19. The CDR3 sequence: CASSERSNQPQHF. The CDR3 DNA is TGTGCCAGCAGTGAGCGTAGCAATCAGCCCCAGCATTTT.